This paragraph reports one TCR beta chain. This sample is part of a study of blood T cell repertoires in COVID-19. Turning to the study itself: Donors in the United States, Italy and Spain gave samples during acute or convalescent COVID-19. The cDNA or gDNA used as material had been derived from T cells, B-cell-depleted T cells, or PBMCs.

Trimming cost V 2 bases and J 2 bases; bases outside gene matches: 3. The CDR3 extends over 14 amino acids. Germline CDR1 and CDR2: MNHEY and SMNVEV (reference sequence). A Seattle source enrolled patients during active infection and followed them longitudinally. Here immunoSEQ multiplex PCR was the method, and the copy in TCRdb shows in-frame clones only, minus some. Of roughly 230,000 clones listed, roughly 85% are singletons. The chain has TRBV27 and TRBJ2-7, with 7 bases lining up with TRBD1. The sequence came from a middle-aged man with COVID-19, enrolled during active disease. The sample taken for sequencing was peripheral blood. CDR3 sequence (DNA): TGTGCCAGCAGTTTAACGGGACAGACCTACGAGCAGTACTTC. It specifies CASSLTGQTYEQYF.